This T cell receptor (beta chain) was recovered during a study of blood T cell repertoires in COVID-19. About the research overall: There were acute and convalescent COVID-19 samples, and they came from the United States, Italy and Spain. The cDNA or gDNA used as material had been derived from T cells, B-cell-depleted T cells, or PBMCs.

Ages ranged from about 18 to 89 years, with residence in 24 US areas. The germline V and J ends were trimmed by 0 bases and 2 bases, with 15 bases remaining between them. The CDR3 spans 16 residues. Germline CDR1 is SQVTM and CDR2 is ANQGSEA. Sequenced by immunoSEQ multiplex PCR; TCRdb stores in-frame clones only, minus some. The sample includes fewer than 350,000 clones, roughly 90% of them seen just once. The V gene is TRBV29-1, the J gene TRBJ2-3; a weak D match, TRBD2 (5 bases). This clonotype was sampled from a woman aged 40 to 49 with acute COVID-19. The sample taken for sequencing was PBMCs or T cells enriched from blood (not recorded which). The CDR3 region is CSVEDWMNRDTDTQYF. CDR3 DNA: TGCAGCGTTGAAGATTGGATGAACCGGGACACAGATACGCAGTATTTT.